The rows below give T cell receptor beta chains drawn from one sample of a study of patients and donors after allogeneic stem cell transplantation. One entry per CDR3 protein, called by TCRdb with MiXCR from the RT-PCR reads. The sample holds hundreds of thousands of distinct CDR3 sequences, roughly 16% seen once. The sample taken for sequencing was blood, either unsorted or a sorted T cell fraction (not recorded which). These receptors were taken from a human donor who was either an allogeneic HSCT recipient or a stem cell or donor lymphocyte infusion donor (not recorded which). It is not recorded whose cells these are; they may come from a transplant donor. The CDR3 runs from the conserved cysteine through the conserved F or W. The order of the fields is D gene, clone size, J gene, V gene, CDR3 DNA, CDR3 protein. The D gene is left open where the match is weak. Rows may omit the clone size; those that give it use once, few, many or a size class.

>TRBD2|many|TRBJ2-2|TRBV5-1
TGCGCCAGCAGCTTGATACTAGCGCGCATCGGGGAGCTGTTTTTT
CASSLILARIGELFF
>.|few|TRBJ1-2|TRBV29-1
TGCAGCGTTGAACTGGGGGGGAGAGGCTACACCTTC
CSVELGGRGYTF
>.|few|TRBJ2-2|TRBV24-1
TGTGCCACCAGTGCCCCATACACCGGGGAGCTGTTTTTT
CATSAPYTGELFF
>TRBD1|.|TRBJ1-2|TRBV6-1
TGTGCCAGTCGGGACAGGGGGCGCGAATATGGCTACACCTTC
CASRDRGREYGYTF
>.|few|TRBJ1-5|TRBV6-2/TRBV6-3
TGTGCCAGCAGTTACACAAACAGGGTGCAACAGCCCCAGCATTTT
CASSYTNRVQQPQHF
>.|many|TRBJ1-1|TRBV20-1
TGCAGTGCTAGACCGGACAGCAGAATGAACACTGAAGCTTTCTTT
CSARPDSRMNTEAFF
>TRBD2|many|TRBJ2-1|TRBV7-9
TGTGCCAGCAGCTTACGGCGGGGGGGTCTATCCTACAATGAGCAGTTCTTC
CASSLRRGGLSYNEQFF
>.|few|TRBJ1-2|TRBV18
TGTGCCAGCTCACCAACAGAGGGGAACTATGGCTACACCTTC
CASSPTEGNYGYTF
>TRBD1|.|TRBJ1-3|TRBV5-1
TGCGCCAGCAGCTATACAGGGGACAGAAACACCATATATTTT
CASSYTGDRNTIYF
>.|few|TRBJ2-3|TRBV5-6
TGTGCCAGCAGTCGAGGGCGCACAGATACGCAGTATTTT
CASSRGRTDTQYF
>.|few|TRBJ1-3|TRBV6-1
TGTGCCAGCAGTCCCGGGACGTATGGAAACACCATATATTTT
CASSPGTYGNTIYF
>TRBD2|many|TRBJ2-1|TRBV5-1
TGCGCCAGCAGCCCGGGACTAGCGGAACAGTTCTTC
CASSPGLAEQFF
>.|few|TRBJ1-1|TRBV7-2
TGTGCCAGCAGCCCCGCCCGACCCCGGGAAATGAACACTGAAGCTTTCTTT
CASSPARPREMNTEAFF
>.|.|TRBJ2-2|TRBV6-1
TGTGCCGTTGCGAGGGGGGCCAACACCGGGGAGCTGTTTTTT
CAVARGANTGELFF
>TRBD2|few|TRBJ2-7|TRBV2
TGTGCCAGCAGAAAGATAGCGGGGGAACTATCCTACGAGCAGTACTTC
CASRKIAGELSYEQYF
>TRBD2|few|TRBJ2-1|TRBV9
TGTGCCAGCAGCGTTGTGGCGAGCTTAGCGGGAGGTGGATTCAATGAGCAGTTCTTC
CASSVVASLAGGGFNEQFF
>.|many|TRBJ1-2|TRBV6-5
TGTGCCAGCAGTTACTCCACCCAGGCGGGCTATGGCTACACCTTC
CASSYSTQAGYGYTF
>.|few|TRBJ1-2|TRBV5-6
TGTGCCAGCAGCAGAGTCTCGTTAGCTAACTATGGCTACACCTTC
CASSRVSLANYGYTF
>.|.|TRBJ2-1|TRBV6-2/TRBV6-3
TGTGCCAGCAGTTATCGGATCTGGGTAGTTTCGATCTCCTACAATGAGCAGTTCTTC
CASSYRIWVVSISYNEQFF
>TRBD2|.|TRBJ2-7|TRBV4-2
TGTGCCAGCAGCCAATTTGGCGGGGGCTACGAGCAGTACTTC
CASSQFGGGYEQYF
>.|few|TRBJ2-7|TRBV20-1
TGCAGTGCTTCTCCCTCCCCAGCCCCCTACGAGCAGTACTTC
CSASPSPAPYEQYF
>.|few|TRBJ2-1|TRBV20-1
TGCAGTGCTAGAGATCGATGGGCCTCGGGACTCAGAGGTTATGAGCAGTTCTTC
CSARDRWASGLRGYEQFF
>.|.|TRBJ2-7|TRBV12-3/TRBV12-4
TGTGCCAGCAGTTATTACCCCCCCGAATACGAGCAGTACTTC
CASSYYPPEYEQYF
>.|.|TRBJ2-7|TRBV5-1
TGCGCCAGCAGCTTGGAGGGGGGGACTCTAACCTACGAGCAGTACTTC
CASSLEGGTLTYEQYF
>TRBD1|few|TRBJ1-2|TRBV30
TGTGCCTGGAGGGGACAGCGCCCTAACTATGGCTACACCTTC
CAWRGQRPNYGYTF
>.|few|TRBJ2-1|TRBV29-1
TGCAGCGTTGTCAAGGGGGAGTACAATGAGCAGTTCTTC
CSVVKGEYNEQFF
>.|few|TRBJ2-3|TRBV4-1
TGCGCCAGCAGCCAAGACAGGGGAGCAGATACGCAGTATTTT
CASSQDRGADTQYF
>.|.|TRBJ2-5|TRBV2
TGTGCCAGCAGAAACGGGGGACAGACCCAGTACTTC
CASRNGGQTQYF
>.|few|TRBJ1-4|TRBV4-3
TGCGCCAGCAGCCACCAAAATCCGGGGGAAAAACTGTTTTTT
CASSHQNPGEKLFF
>TRBD2|.|TRBJ2-3|TRBV5-1
TGCGCCAGCAGCTTGGCCAAGACTAGCGGGGGGGCTGGAGATACGCAGTATTTT
CASSLAKTSGGAGDTQYF
>.|few|TRBJ2-1|TRBV18
TGTGCCAGCTCACCGTCCTCCCGGACCTACAATGAGCAGTTCTTC
CASSPSSRTYNEQFF
>.|.|TRBJ2-1|TRBV7-3
TGTGCCAGCAGCCCCCCCAAGCGGGCCGACTCCTACAATGAGCAGTTCTTC
CASSPPKRADSYNEQFF
>.|once|TRBJ2-4|TRBV6-1
TGTGCCAGCGGCCCAGGGACAAAACTAGCCAAAAACATTCAGTACTTC
CASGPGTKLAKNIQYF
>TRBD2|.|TRBJ2-3|TRBV20-1
TGCAGTGCTCCCTCGGACATCTTACTAGCGGGTCCAGTAGATACGCAGTATTTT
CSAPSDILLAGPVDTQYF
>TRBD1|few|TRBJ1-2|TRBV2
TGTGCCAGCAGCGCCCGACAGGGGGGCCCTTATGGCTACACCTTC
CASSARQGGPYGYTF
>.|.|TRBJ2-2|TRBV7-6
TGTGCCAGCAGCTACCCTTCGGGGCAGGGCGGCACCGGGGAGCTGTTTTTT
CASSYPSGQGGTGELFF
>TRBD2|few|TRBJ2-2|TRBV6-5
TGTGCCAGCAGTTACCCGCCTGCGGGGGGGCGAACCGGGGAGCTGTTTTTT
CASSYPPAGGRTGELFF
>.|few|TRBJ2-7|TRBV12-3/TRBV12-4
TGTGCCAGCAGCAATCAGGTTACGAAATACTTC
CASSNQVTKYF
>.|few|TRBJ2-1|TRBV12-3/TRBV12-4
TGTGCCAGCAGTTTTGGGGGGCTATGGGGGAGAGAAAACAATGAGCAGTTCTTC
CASSFGGLWGRENNEQFF
>TRBD1|few|TRBJ2-7|TRBV20-1
TGCAGTGCTAGAGATATCACAGGGGGCTCCTACGAGCAGTACTTC
CSARDITGGSYEQYF
>.|.|TRBJ2-5|TRBV5-1
TGCGCCAGCACCAAACAAGAGACCCAGTACTTC
CASTKQETQYF
>TRBD1|many|TRBJ1-6|TRBV7-3
TGTGCCAGCAGCTCGGGACAGTACGGTTCACCCCTCCACTTT
CASSSGQYGSPLHF
>.|few|TRBJ2-4|TRBV28
TGTGCCAGTGCGGTTCAGCTTAAAAACATTCAGTACTTC
CASAVQLKNIQYF
>.|few|TRBJ1-1|TRBV10-3
TGTGCCATCAGTGGAGGCAGGGGAATGAACACTGAAGCTTTCTTT
CAISGGRGMNTEAFF
>.|.|TRBJ1-2|TRBV6-5
TGTGCCAGCAGTTACGAGCGTTACTGGGGCCCAGCTAACTATGGCTACACCTTC
CASSYERYWGPANYGYTF
>TRBD1|many|TRBJ1-4|TRBV6-1
TGTGCCAGCAGACGCGGGGACAGGGTGGGAGAAAAACTGTTTTTT
CASRRGDRVGEKLFF
>TRBD2|few|TRBJ2-2|TRBV30
TGTGCCTGGAGTCGCCGACTAGCGGGGGAGAACACCGGGGAGCTGTTTTTT
CAWSRRLAGENTGELFF
>.|many|TRBJ2-1|TRBV5-1
TGCGCCAGCAGCTACCGGGACACTTCCTACAATGAGCAGTTCTTC
CASSYRDTSYNEQFF
>TRBD1|few|TRBJ2-1|TRBV29-1
TGCAGCGCTATCCGGGACAGCTACAATGAGCAGTTCTTC
CSAIRDSYNEQFF
>TRBD1|.|TRBJ1-4|TRBV6-1
TGTGCCAGCAGCGGACAGGGTCGAACTAATGAAAAACTGTTTTTT
CASSGQGRTNEKLFF
>.|.|TRBJ1-2|TRBV20-1
TGCAGTGCTAGAGATCGGTTCGGGGAAACCTATGGCTACACCTTC
CSARDRFGETYGYTF
>TRBD1|.|TRBJ2-3|TRBV7-9
TGTGCCAGCAGCAAGCTTGGGACAGTTCCCCGGCCAGATACGCAGTATTTT
CASSKLGTVPRPDTQYF
>.|.|TRBJ2-3|TRBV20-1
TGCAGTGCTAGACTAACCACAGATACGCAGTATTTT
CSARLTTDTQYF